This T cell receptor (beta chain) was sequenced for a study of T cells after yellow fever vaccination. Study at large: Researchers used SMART-Seq v4 Ultra Low Input to prepare fractions that had low cell numbers.

The CDR3 loop spans 14 amino acids. Trimming took off 1 base at V and 3 bases at J, with 10 bases between the two ends. Note on this clonotype: Its target is unknown.

Study observations and caveats: There was a small share of clonotypes that showed up in both the CD4 and CD8 compartments. Repertoires sorted by FACS could include abundant clonotypes that are contaminants from the bulk population.

By 5'RACE template switching, TCR cDNA was produced, with a universal primer site and UMIs added in the process. Each CDR3 protein is one row after TCRdb ran MiXCR on the 5' RACE reads. The table has approximately 450,000 distinct CDR3 sequences, over 15% seen once. This receptor was taken from a man aged 18 to 35 who received the YFV17D yellow fever vaccine. Sequenced material: PBMCs, taken before the yellow fever booster vaccination. This chain links TRBV12-3 or TRBV12-4 with TRBJ2-7; D perhaps matches TRBD1 (6 bases). The CDR3 protein is CASSLDQGLYEQYF. In nucleotides, the CDR3 is TGTGCCAGCAGTTTAGATCAGGGGCTCTACGAGCAGTACTTC.